A selection of T cell receptor beta chains follows, all from one sample in a study of T-cell memory formation after mild COVID-19. TCRdb independently ran MiXCR on the 5' RACE reads; one entry per CDR3 protein. The repertoire holds around 220,000 distinct CDR3 sequences, with around 15% as singletons. What was sequenced was PBMCs or a T cell subset sorted from them (not recorded which). Every receptor here comes from a man between 18 and 35 years old who had mild COVID-19 (a few samples of this study predate the infection). Cell type and time point are not known. Both conserved end residues are part of each CDR3. Each record gives: V gene, D gene, J gene, clone size, CDR3 protein. A D gene is named only where the DNA matches it firmly. For some rows the clone size is stated as once, few or many, or as a class when expanded; others skip it.

>TRBV4-1|-|TRBJ2-7|-
CASSQEPYGQEQYF
>TRBV11-2|-|TRBJ1-2|few
CASRSGVYGYTF
>TRBV6-5|-|TRBJ1-2|-
CASSLVGSGYTF
>TRBV5-8|-|TRBJ1-5|few
CASSLPGRDQPQHF
>TRBV18|TRBD1|TRBJ2-5|many
CASSPPPGTGQETQYF
>TRBV5-1|TRBD1|TRBJ1-6|-
CASRPTGVDSPLHF
>TRBV5-1|-|TRBJ2-1|many
CASSYPLKDEQFF
>TRBV15|-|TRBJ1-6|few
CATSRSGNSPLHF
>TRBV5-6|TRBD2|TRBJ2-1|few
CASSIYLAGGLNEQFF
>TRBV6-5|TRBD1|TRBJ1-1|few
CASSFGTGGGTEAFF
>TRBV20-1|TRBD1|TRBJ1-5|-
CSAEDRVLNQPQHF
>TRBV27|-|TRBJ2-4|-
CASQNREMGAKNIQYF
>TRBV6-5|-|TRBJ1-3|-
CASSYGHSGNTIYF
>TRBV6-6|-|TRBJ1-1|-
CASSYRAAMNTEAFF
>TRBV5-1|-|TRBJ2-5|-
CASSLGTHRGETQYF
>TRBV6-5|-|TRBJ2-3|many
CASRSLVDTQYF
>TRBV6-1|-|TRBJ2-7|few
CASSERGETPPFGEQYF
>TRBV5-1|-|TRBJ1-2|-
CASSPQGQGGYGYTF
>TRBV4-3|-|TRBJ1-2|few
CASSHPGGSGSGYTF
>TRBV5-1|-|TRBJ1-1|many
CASSLEGPREAFF
>TRBV29-1|-|TRBJ1-2|few
CSASRGNYGYTF
>TRBV20-1|-|TRBJ1-2|few
CSASSTSTGGYTF